This record covers a single T cell receptor beta chain. The junction and the germline gene differ at one end; a read error may be behind it. This record comes from a study of T cells after yellow fever vaccination. Study at large: By means of CD3, CD45RA, CCR7 and CD95, the EM, EMRA, CM and Tscm memory subsets were sorted. Study-wide results and caveats: Some clonotypes, a small share, were shared between CD4 and CD8 compartments. Sorting of memory subsets on day 0 yielded almost no detectable vaccine-responding clonotypes. The study noted that FACS-sorted repertoires could contain abundant clonotypes contaminating from the bulk population.

The CDR3 totals 14 residues. TCRdb called the 5' RACE reads again in MiXCR, with one record for every CDR3 protein. The sample records 46,000 or so distinct CDR3 sequences, around 6.8% being singletons. This sample comprised PBMCs, either bulk or a sorted T-cell subset (CD4+, CD8+, memory, or dextramer-sorted; not recorded which), obtained 45 days after the yellow fever booster vaccination. The TCR sequence derives from a young man who received the YFV17D yellow fever vaccine. This chain uses TRBV12-3 or TRBV12-4 with TRBJ2-1; D might be TRBD1 or TRBD2, each matching 5 bases. CDR3 coding DNA: TGTGCCAGCAGTTTACCCGGGACGATAAATGAGCATTTCTTC. Its protein is CASSLPGTINEHFF.